Listed below are T cell receptor beta chains from one sample, sequenced in a study of T cells in Graves' hyperthyroidism and ophthalmopathy. A single record per CDR3 protein comes from TCRdb applying MiXCR to the multiplex PCR reads. Altogether approximately 600,000 distinct CDR3 sequences are present, roughly 20% being singletons, with the ten largest covering about 35%. The specimen sequenced was blood. These receptors originate from a man between 25 and 39 years old with Graves' ophthalmopathy. Both conserved end residues are part of each CDR3. The order of the fields is CDR3 length, J gene, V gene, clone size, D gene, CDR3 protein, CDR3 DNA. D genes are given only for firm matches. Some rows mark clone size as missing; the rest say once, few, many or name a class of expanded clone.

cdr3_length: 13; j_call: TRBJ1-1; v_call: TRBV29-1; clone_size: .; d_call: .; cdr3_aa: CSVTRQWTIEAFF; cdr3_nt: TGCAGCGTCACACGACAGTGGACGATTGAAGCTTTCTTT
cdr3_length: 13; j_call: TRBJ2-1; v_call: TRBV30; clone_size: many; d_call: TRBD1; cdr3_aa: CAWSHDRANEQFF; cdr3_nt: TGTGCCTGGAGTCACGACAGGGCCAATGAGCAGTTCTTC
cdr3_length: 12; j_call: TRBJ2-2; v_call: TRBV7-3; clone_size: .; d_call: .; cdr3_aa: CASSSLGGELFF; cdr3_nt: TGTGCCAGCAGCTCACTAGGCGGGGAGCTGTTTTTT
cdr3_length: 14; j_call: TRBJ2-3; v_call: TRBV28; clone_size: .; d_call: .; cdr3_aa: CASSLGGNTDTQYF; cdr3_nt: TGTGCCAGCAGTTTAGGGGGGAACACAGATACGCAGTATTTT
cdr3_length: 19; j_call: TRBJ1-5; v_call: TRBV19; clone_size: .; d_call: TRBD1; cdr3_aa: CASTRNRQGVAPSNQPQHF; cdr3_nt: TGTGCCAGTACCAGAAACAGACAGGGGGTCGCACCTAGCAATCAGCCCCAGCATTTT
cdr3_length: 16; j_call: TRBJ2-1; v_call: TRBV20-1; clone_size: few; d_call: TRBD2; cdr3_aa: CSARTSGRTGVNEQFF; cdr3_nt: TGCAGTGCTAGAACCAGCGGGAGGACCGGAGTTAATGAGCAGTTCTTC
cdr3_length: 15; j_call: TRBJ1-2; v_call: TRBV10-3; clone_size: few; d_call: TRBD1; cdr3_aa: CAISEVQGAVYGYTF; cdr3_nt: TGTGCCATCAGTGAGGTACAGGGGGCGGTCTATGGCTACACCTTC
cdr3_length: 14; j_call: TRBJ1-2; v_call: TRBV10-2; clone_size: .; d_call: .; cdr3_aa: CASSESGGADGYTF; cdr3_nt: TGCGCCAGCAGTGAATCCGGGGGCGCGGATGGCTACACCTTC
cdr3_length: 15; j_call: TRBJ1-1; v_call: TRBV27; clone_size: many; d_call: .; cdr3_aa: CASSLSPEMGTEAFF; cdr3_nt: TGTGCCAGCAGTTTATCCCCAGAGATGGGCACTGAAGCTTTCTTT
cdr3_length: 15; j_call: TRBJ2-3; v_call: TRBV20-1; clone_size: many; d_call: .; cdr3_aa: CSARDPRIFTDTQYF; cdr3_nt: TGCAGTGCTAGAGATCCCAGGATCTTCACAGATACGCAGTATTTT
cdr3_length: 15; j_call: TRBJ2-3; v_call: TRBV20-1; clone_size: .; d_call: TRBD2; cdr3_aa: CSARRSSGRTDTQYF; cdr3_nt: TGCAGTGCTAGGAGGTCAAGCGGGAGAACAGATACGCAGTATTTT
cdr3_length: 15; j_call: TRBJ2-7; v_call: TRBV2; clone_size: many; d_call: TRBD2; cdr3_aa: CASSEGTSGSYEQYF; cdr3_nt: TGTGCCAGCAGCGAAGGCACTAGCGGCTCCTACGAGCAGTACTTC
cdr3_length: 14; j_call: TRBJ2-7; v_call: TRBV6-1; clone_size: .; d_call: .; cdr3_aa: CASSEWRDSYEQYF; cdr3_nt: TGTGCCAGCAGTGAATGGAGGGACTCCTACGAGCAGTACTTC
cdr3_length: 15; j_call: TRBJ2-3; v_call: TRBV4-1; clone_size: .; d_call: .; cdr3_aa: CASSQRGTDTDTQYF; cdr3_nt: TGCGCCAGCAGCCAACGAGGGACGGACACAGATACGCAGTATTTT
cdr3_length: 14; j_call: TRBJ2-2; v_call: TRBV7-8; clone_size: few; d_call: .; cdr3_aa: CASSRGGVIGELFF; cdr3_nt: TGTGCCAGCAGCAGGGGAGGCGTTATCGGGGAGCTGTTTTTT
cdr3_length: 15; j_call: TRBJ1-6; v_call: TRBV4-1; clone_size: .; d_call: .; cdr3_aa: CASSQDEGIGSPLHF; cdr3_nt: TGCGCCAGCAGCCAAGATGAGGGGATCGGTTCACCCCTCCACTTT
cdr3_length: 13; j_call: TRBJ2-1; v_call: TRBV2; clone_size: many; d_call: .; cdr3_aa: CASRLEWRNEQFF; cdr3_nt: TGTGCCAGCAGGCTAGAGTGGCGCAATGAGCAGTTCTTC
cdr3_length: 15; j_call: TRBJ2-5; v_call: TRBV12-3/TRBV12-4; clone_size: once; d_call: TRBD1; cdr3_aa: CASSPGTGPGETQYF; cdr3_nt: TGTGCCAGCAGCCCCGGGACAGGGCCAGGAGAGACCCAGTACTTC
cdr3_length: 14; j_call: TRBJ1-2; v_call: TRBV29-1; clone_size: .; d_call: TRBD1; cdr3_aa: CSVGGTGGDYGYTF; cdr3_nt: TGCAGCGTCGGAGGGACAGGGGGCGACTATGGCTACACCTTC
cdr3_length: 13; j_call: TRBJ1-1; v_call: TRBV18; clone_size: many; d_call: .; cdr3_aa: CASSLLTEAEAFF; cdr3_nt: TGTGCCAGCTCACTTCTGACGGAGGCTGAAGCTTTCTTT
cdr3_length: 15; j_call: TRBJ1-2; v_call: TRBV19; clone_size: few; d_call: TRBD1; cdr3_aa: CASKRGTGFDYGYTF; cdr3_nt: TGTGCCAGTAAGCGCGGGACAGGGTTTGACTATGGCTACACCTTC
cdr3_length: 15; j_call: TRBJ1-4; v_call: TRBV30; clone_size: .; d_call: TRBD1; cdr3_aa: CAWSFLTGAGEKLFF; cdr3_nt: TGTGCCTGGAGTTTCTTGACAGGGGCAGGTGAAAAACTGTTTTTT
cdr3_length: 13; j_call: TRBJ2-1; v_call: TRBV12-3/TRBV12-4; clone_size: many; d_call: .; cdr3_aa: CASSPLVINEQFF; cdr3_nt: TGTGCCAGCAGTCCTTTGGTGATCAATGAGCAGTTCTTC
cdr3_length: 17; j_call: TRBJ2-6; v_call: TRBV2; clone_size: few; d_call: TRBD1; cdr3_aa: CASSEWGQGAGANVLTF; cdr3_nt: TGTGCCAGCAGTGAGTGGGGACAGGGGGCTGGGGCCAACGTCCTGACTTTC
cdr3_length: 14; j_call: TRBJ2-7; v_call: TRBV12-3/TRBV12-4; clone_size: .; d_call: TRBD1; cdr3_aa: CASSPDRVLNEQYF; cdr3_nt: TGTGCCAGCAGCCCCGACAGGGTGTTGAACGAGCAGTACTTC
cdr3_length: 15; j_call: TRBJ2-7; v_call: TRBV28; clone_size: many; d_call: .; cdr3_aa: CASRRTGRASYEQYF; cdr3_nt: TGTGCCAGCAGACGAACAGGGCGAGCATCCTACGAGCAGTACTTC
cdr3_length: 13; j_call: TRBJ1-2; v_call: TRBV19; clone_size: .; d_call: TRBD1; cdr3_aa: CASSGTDIYGYTF; cdr3_nt: TGTGCCAGTTCCGGGACAGACATCTATGGCTACACCTTC
cdr3_length: 14; j_call: TRBJ2-5; v_call: TRBV20-1; clone_size: .; d_call: TRBD2; cdr3_aa: CSARHIAGGETQYF; cdr3_nt: TGCAGTGCTAGACATATAGCGGGAGGAGAGACCCAGTACTTC
cdr3_length: 14; j_call: TRBJ2-1; v_call: TRBV11-2; clone_size: few; d_call: .; cdr3_aa: CASSLDLTPDNQFF; cdr3_nt: TGTGCCAGCAGCTTAGATCTTACGCCAGATAACCAGTTCTTC
cdr3_length: 19; j_call: TRBJ2-2; v_call: TRBV11-1; clone_size: many; d_call: TRBD2; cdr3_aa: CASSSAGTSGSGITGELFF; cdr3_nt: TGTGCCAGCAGCTCAGCCGGGACTAGCGGGAGTGGAATCACCGGGGAGCTGTTTTTT
cdr3_length: 14; j_call: TRBJ2-2; v_call: TRBV25-1; clone_size: .; d_call: .; cdr3_aa: CASSRGIYGGELFF; cdr3_nt: TGTGCCAGCAGCCGCGGTATATACGGCGGGGAGCTGTTTTTT
cdr3_length: 15; j_call: TRBJ2-3; v_call: TRBV20-1; clone_size: many; d_call: TRBD2; cdr3_aa: CSAREPAGAGDTQYF; cdr3_nt: TGCAGTGCTAGAGAACCAGCGGGAGCAGGAGATACGCAGTATTTT
cdr3_length: 16; j_call: TRBJ1-4; v_call: TRBV9; clone_size: .; d_call: .; cdr3_aa: CASSASPGPKNEKLFF; cdr3_nt: TGTGCCAGCAGCGCGTCCCCTGGGCCGAAAAATGAAAAACTGTTTTTT
cdr3_length: 16; j_call: TRBJ2-7; v_call: TRBV10-3; clone_size: many; d_call: .; cdr3_aa: CAISEPGSGTGYEQYF; cdr3_nt: TGTGCCATCAGTGAGCCAGGGAGCGGGACAGGTTACGAGCAGTACTTC
cdr3_length: 14; j_call: TRBJ2-7; v_call: TRBV15; clone_size: .; d_call: .; cdr3_aa: CATSRVLPPYEQYF; cdr3_nt: TGTGCCACCAGCAGAGTCTTACCGCCCTACGAGCAGTACTTC
cdr3_length: 14; j_call: TRBJ1-5; v_call: TRBV4-1; clone_size: many; d_call: .; cdr3_aa: CASSQATGNQPQHF; cdr3_nt: TGTGCCAGCAGCCAAGCAACAGGTAATCAGCCCCAGCATTTT
cdr3_length: 16; j_call: TRBJ2-2; v_call: TRBV7-7; clone_size: .; d_call: .; cdr3_aa: CASSLLRDTYTGELFF; cdr3_nt: TGTGCTAGCAGCTTACTCCGGGACACCTACACCGGGGAGCTGTTTTTT
cdr3_length: 19; j_call: TRBJ2-4; v_call: TRBV7-2; clone_size: few; d_call: .; cdr3_aa: CASSLWGSGGVVGKNIQYF; cdr3_nt: TGTGCCAGCAGCTTGTGGGGGAGTGGGGGAGTAGTTGGCAAAAACATTCAGTACTTC
cdr3_length: 16; j_call: TRBJ2-1; v_call: TRBV5-1; clone_size: .; d_call: TRBD2; cdr3_aa: CASSGGGSGRYNEQFF; cdr3_nt: TGCGCCAGCAGCGGGGGGGGGAGCGGGAGATACAATGAGCAGTTCTTC
cdr3_length: 16; j_call: TRBJ1-6; v_call: TRBV11-2; clone_size: many; d_call: TRBD1; cdr3_aa: CASSLDPTGGNSPLHF; cdr3_nt: TGTGCCAGCAGCCTCGACCCGACAGGGGGTAATTCACCCCTCCACTTT
cdr3_length: 15; j_call: TRBJ2-5; v_call: TRBV6-5; clone_size: few; d_call: .; cdr3_aa: CASSYFDRSRETQYF; cdr3_nt: TGTGCCAGCAGTTACTTTGACAGGTCGCGGGAGACCCAGTACTTC
cdr3_length: 15; j_call: TRBJ2-7; v_call: TRBV28; clone_size: .; d_call: TRBD1; cdr3_aa: CASSSTGTGTYEQYF; cdr3_nt: TGTGCCAGCAGCTCTACCGGGACAGGGACCTACGAGCAGTACTTC
cdr3_length: 16; j_call: TRBJ1-1; v_call: TRBV5-1; clone_size: many; d_call: TRBD1; cdr3_aa: CASSLLRGGVSTEAFF; cdr3_nt: TGCGCCAGCAGCTTATTACGAGGGGGCGTATCCACTGAAGCTTTCTTT
cdr3_length: 14; j_call: TRBJ2-5; v_call: TRBV27; clone_size: few; d_call: TRBD2; cdr3_aa: CASSGSGVQETQYF; cdr3_nt: TGTGCCAGCAGCGGTAGCGGGGTCCAAGAGACCCAGTACTTC
cdr3_length: 16; j_call: TRBJ2-5; v_call: TRBV3-1; clone_size: few; d_call: .; cdr3_aa: CASSQEVAGTFETQYF; cdr3_nt: TGTGCCAGCAGCCAAGAAGTGGCCGGGACTTTCGAGACCCAGTACTTC
cdr3_length: 17; j_call: TRBJ2-3; v_call: TRBV7-9; clone_size: few; d_call: .; cdr3_aa: CASSFANPGTSTDTQYF; cdr3_nt: TGTGCCAGCAGCTTTGCCAACCCCGGGACTAGCACAGATACGCAGTATTTT
cdr3_length: 14; j_call: TRBJ2-5; v_call: TRBV27; clone_size: .; d_call: .; cdr3_aa: CASSLSFSGETQYF; cdr3_nt: TGTGCCAGCAGTTTATCCTTTTCTGGTGAGACCCAGTACTTC
cdr3_length: 13; j_call: TRBJ2-7; v_call: TRBV18; clone_size: once; d_call: .; cdr3_aa: CASSPPSRYKQYF; cdr3_nt: TGTGCCAGCTCACCACCGTCCCGATACAAGCAGTACTTC
cdr3_length: 15; j_call: TRBJ2-1; v_call: TRBV12-5; clone_size: .; d_call: TRBD2; cdr3_aa: CASGLGLARYNEQFF; cdr3_nt: TGTGCTAGTGGTTTGGGACTAGCGCGTTACAATGAGCAGTTCTTC
cdr3_length: 13; j_call: TRBJ2-5; v_call: TRBV5-1; clone_size: .; d_call: .; cdr3_aa: CASGQGTDGTQYF; cdr3_nt: TGCGCCAGCGGGCAGGGGACCGATGGGACCCAGTACTTC
cdr3_length: 16; j_call: TRBJ2-3; v_call: TRBV28; clone_size: few; d_call: TRBD2; cdr3_aa: CASSRALAGNTDTQYF; cdr3_nt: TGTGCCAGCAGCCGGGCACTAGCGGGAAACACAGATACGCAGTATTTT
cdr3_length: 14; j_call: TRBJ2-7; v_call: TRBV27; clone_size: .; d_call: .; cdr3_aa: CASSRNAYWGEQYF; cdr3_nt: TGTGCCAGCAGTCGCAACGCCTACTGGGGCGAGCAGTACTTC
cdr3_length: 15; j_call: TRBJ2-5; v_call: TRBV5-1; clone_size: .; d_call: .; cdr3_aa: CASNTGQGLQETQYF; cdr3_nt: TGCGCCAGCAACACGGGGCAGGGGCTGCAAGAGACCCAGTACTTC
cdr3_length: 15; j_call: TRBJ1-2; v_call: TRBV28; clone_size: many; d_call: TRBD1; cdr3_aa: CASSPWDSSSRGYTF; cdr3_nt: TGTGCCAGCAGTCCTTGGGACAGTTCCTCGAGGGGCTACACCTTC
cdr3_length: 13; j_call: TRBJ1-2; v_call: TRBV28; clone_size: .; d_call: .; cdr3_aa: CASSSQVLYGYTF; cdr3_nt: TGTGCCAGCAGTTCGCAGGTGCTCTATGGCTACACCTTC
cdr3_length: 17; j_call: TRBJ1-1; v_call: TRBV7-9; clone_size: few; d_call: TRBD1; cdr3_aa: CASSPPGTGGWNTEAFF; cdr3_nt: TGTGCCAGCAGCCCCCCCGGGACAGGGGGCTGGAACACTGAAGCTTTCTTT
cdr3_length: 15; j_call: TRBJ2-7; v_call: TRBV7-8; clone_size: few; d_call: .; cdr3_aa: CASSLGTGRGYEQYF; cdr3_nt: TGTGCCAGCAGCTTAGGGACCGGCAGGGGCTACGAGCAGTACTTC
cdr3_length: 16; j_call: TRBJ2-7; v_call: TRBV10-2; clone_size: many; d_call: TRBD1; cdr3_aa: CASSERTGTGWYEQYF; cdr3_nt: TGCGCCAGCAGTGAGCGGACGGGGACAGGGTGGTACGAGCAGTACTTC
cdr3_length: 17; j_call: TRBJ2-5; v_call: TRBV24-1; clone_size: .; d_call: TRBD1; cdr3_aa: CATSDSGTGVSQETQYF; cdr3_nt: TGTGCCACCAGTGACTCCGGGACAGGAGTGTCCCAAGAGACCCAGTACTTC